The 23 T cell receptor beta chains reported below all come from one sample, sequenced in a study of read filtering for tumor transcriptome and immune sequencing. This library used 300 to 450 ng RNA and molecular barcoded adaptors spanning alpha/delta and beta/gamma chains. Using its own MiXCR run on the reads, TCRdb lists one record per CDR3 protein. The repertoire holds about 37,000 distinct CDR3 sequences, with roughly 13% as singletons. Sequenced: a population of CD138-negative cells sorted from bone marrow. The receptors come from a donor aged 40 or older with multiple myeloma.

In its sample, this clonotype was seen a few times. V is TRBV20-1 and J is TRBJ2-7; 9 bases are shared with TRBD2. V shed 3 bases and J 3 bases; nucleotides not matched to a gene: 9. Germline lookup yields CDR1 DFQATT and CDR2 SNEGSKA (reference sequence). The length of the CDR3 is 15 residues. CDR3 DNA sequence: TGCAGTGCTAGCAACCCTAGCGGGACGATCTACGAGCAGTACTTC. Translating it yields CSASNPSGTIYEQYF.

This clonotype was detected many times. The V and J genes are TRBV12-3 or TRBV12-4 and TRBJ2-1; 7 bases match TRBD1. Losses at the gene ends were 4 bases for V and 0 bases for J; bases not matched to a gene: 3. The CDR3 has 15 amino acids. The CDR3 here is CASSSGQSSYNEQFF. CDR3 bases: TGTGCCAGCAGTTCGGGACAGAGCTCCTACAATGAGCAGTTCTTC.

The J gene is TRBJ1-1, the V gene TRBV7-2; 7 bases map to TRBD1. Germline V gene sequence: CDR1 SGHTA, CDR2 FQGNSA. The CDR3 is 15 residues long. With 4 bases clipped from V and 5 bases from J, the junction kept 10 bases outside the gene matches. The CDR3 region has the DNA TGTGCCAGCAGCTCCAGGGGGAGGATTGAGACTGAAGCTTTCTTT. It translates to CASSSRGRIETEAFF.

With respect to this clonotype: A much larger clone differs from this one at a single base, so this may be a read error. The J gene is TRBJ2-7, the V gene TRBV11-2, with D possibly matching TRBD2 (5 bases). Germline lookup yields CDR1 SGHAT and CDR2 FQNNGV. V lost 4 bases, J lost 4 bases, and 11 bases lay in between. The CDR3 loop spans 13 amino acids. CDR3 in DNA: TGTGCCAGCAGCTCAGCGGCCACATACGAGCAGTACTTC. Translated, it gives CASSSAATYEQYF.

This clonotype came up many times. The rearrangement uses TRBV12-3 or TRBV12-4 and TRBJ2-1; 10 positions match TRBD2. The CDR3 spans 16 residues. The V and J ends lost 5 bases and 5 bases, in that order; junction bases with no gene match: 9. The CDR3 sequence: CASSTRVAGGHNEQFF. The DNA for the CDR3 is TGTGCCAGCAGTACACGGGTAGCGGGAGGACACAATGAGCAGTTCTTC.

V usage is TRBV11-3 and J usage is TRBJ2-2; weak D call: TRBD2 (6 bases). Germline V CDR1 and CDR2: SGHNT, YENEEA. Between the trimmed V and J ends, which lost 5 bases and 5 bases, there was a span of 15 bases. This CDR3 is built from 15 residues. CDR3 region: CASSISGGGTGELFF. In DNA, the CDR3 is TGTGCCAGCAGCATTAGCGGAGGAGGAACCGGGGAGCTGTTTTTT.

This clonotype occurred many times. The chain links TRBV29-1 to TRBJ2-5; the match to TRBD2 covers 10 bases. Germline V gene sequence: CDR1 SQVTM, CDR2 ANQGSEA. Germline trimming cut 4 bases from V and 5 bases from J; bases unmatched to any gene: 4. The CDR3 length is 13 residues. CDR3 residues: CSVGLAGGETQYF. DNA for the CDR3: TGCAGCGTTGGACTAGCGGGTGGTGAGACCCAGTACTTC.

There are many counts of this clonotype. The CDR3 DNA reads as TGCGCCAGCGCCGGAGAAGCGGGACAAAATAGGGATACGCAGTATTTT. Protein: CASAGEAGQNRDTQYF. This sequence joins TRBV4-1 and TRBJ2-3; D is perhaps TRBD2 (7 bases). V gave up 8 bases and J gave up 6 bases, with 24 bases separating them. Germline V gives CDR1 MGHRA, CDR2 YSYEKL. This CDR3 has 16 residues.

This clonotype was detected many times. In DNA form, the CDR3 reads TGCGCCAGCAGCACTAGCGGGAGCTCCTACGAGCAGTACTTC. Its translation is CASSTSGSSYEQYF. This rearrangement joins TRBV5-1 to TRBJ2-7; TRBD2 aligns across 11 bases. The V segment lost 4 bases and the J segment 0 bases; nucleotides outside the gene matches: 0. The CDR3 covers 14 residues. Germline V gene data show CDR1 as SGHRS and CDR2 as YFSETQ.

In the case of this clonotype: This may come from a read error, since a much larger clone is one base off. The CDR3 is CASSIANPRTDTQYF. CDR3 DNA sequence: TGTGCCAGCAGCATAGCGAATCCTCGCACAGATACGCAGTATTTT. V usage is TRBV7-2 and J usage is TRBJ2-3; maybe TRBD2 (5 bases). Germline V gene lookup returns CDR1 SGHTA and CDR2 FQGNSA. The CDR3 is 15 amino acids. The full variable domain, completed using reference TRBV7-2 and TRBJ2-3, is GAGVSQSPSNKVTEKGKDVELRCDPISGHTALYWYRQSLGQGLEFLIYFQGNSAPDKSGLPSDRFSAERTGGSVSTLTIQRTQQEDSAVYLCASSIANPRTDTQYFGPGTRLTVL.

This clonotype has a count of ten or more. V usage is TRBV4-3 and J usage is TRBJ1-4, with 8 nucleotides matching TRBD1. The germline CDR1 and CDR2 sequences are LGHNA and YSLEER. There are 15 residues in the CDR3. V shed 3 bases, J shed 6 bases, and the junction held 6 bases outside the gene matches. CDR3 region: CASSQTGTGYEKLFF. CDR3 nucleotides: TGCGCCAGCAGCCAGACCGGGACAGGCTATGAAAAACTGTTTTTT.

Notes on this clonotype: The CDR3 ends on some other residue instead of the conserved phenylalanine or tryptophan, so this is likely a read error. V and J are TRBV4-1 and TRBJ1-1, with D tentatively TRBD1 (5 bases). This CDR3 contains 15 residues. V dropped 1 base and J dropped 7 bases, with 16 bases sitting between them. Germline values: CDR1 MGHRA, CDR2 YSYEKL. The CDR3 loop reads CASSQGGGLMSEAFI. CDR3 DNA sequence: TGCGCCAGCAGCCAAGGGGGGGGATTGATGAGTGAAGCTTTCATT.

On this clonotype itself: This likely traces to a read error, being one base from a far larger clone. This is likely a read error, given that the CDR3 carries no conserved phenylalanine or tryptophan at its end. The chain carries TRBV7-2 and TRBJ2-7, with a possible D match to TRBD2 (5 bases). V was clipped by 3 bases and J by 0 bases, with 12 bases between them. CDR3 size: 15 residues. Germline CDR1 SGHTA, CDR2 FQGNSA. The CDR3 sequence: CASSFASSPSYEQYS. The CDR3 DNA is TGTGCCAGCAGCTTCGCTAGCAGTCCCTCCTACGAGCAGTACTCC.

This clonotype has ten or more counts. The V and J genes are TRBV3-1 and TRBJ2-1; D uncertain. Per the germline V gene, CDR1 is LGHDT and CDR2 is YNNKEL (reference sequence). The CDR3 sequence is 15 residues long. Trimming shortened V by 0 bases and J by 0 bases, and 6 bases separated the two germline ends. CDR3 region: CASSQEPSSYNEQFF. The DNA for the CDR3 is TGTGCCAGCAGCCAAGAGCCTAGCTCCTACAATGAGCAGTTCTTC.

This clonotype rates as medium-sized. The V call is TRBV18, the J call TRBJ2-1; D perhaps matches TRBD2 (6 bases). V lost 0 bases, J lost 6 bases, and 15 bases lay in between. Germline V gene lookup returns CDR1 KGHSH and CDR2 LQKENI. The CDR3 has 16 amino acids. The CDR3 nucleotides read TGTGCCAGCTCACCACCCGGACTAACGGGCGGCAATGAGCAGTTCTTC. This encodes CASSPPGLTGGNEQFF.

Many counts were recorded for this clonotype. The chain recombines TRBV2 with TRBJ2-1; maybe TRBD2 (6 bases). Germline-derived CDR1 and CDR2 are SNHLY and FYNNEI. The V end lost 6 bases, the J end lost 6 bases, and 18 bases lay between the germline ends. The CDR3 has 15 amino acids. CDR3 in amino acids: CASRTGTAQANEQFF. The CDR3 bases are TGTGCCAGCAGGACCGGGACTGCGCAAGCCAATGAGCAGTTCTTC.

In this sample, this clonotype turned up many times. The J gene is TRBJ2-7, the V gene TRBV3-1, with 9 bases aligning to TRBD1. V lost 6 bases, J lost 3 bases, and 3 bases stayed unmatched. CDR3 length equals 13 residues. Germline-derived CDR1 and CDR2 are LGHDT and YNNKEL (reference sequence). The CDR3 coding sequence is TGTGCCAGCAGACGACAGGGGGGCTACGAGCAGTACTTC. Translation: CASRRQGGYEQYF.

This clonotype occurred many times. The CDR3 sequence: CSVGGGGVGTGLREQYF. The CDR3 DNA follows: TGCAGCGTTGGGGGTGGGGGAGTTGGGACAGGACTTAGGGAGCAGTACTTC. V and J are TRBV29-1 and TRBJ2-7, with TRBD1 identical over 8 bases. In germline, CDR1 is SQVTM, CDR2 ANQGSEA. The CDR3 is made up of 17 amino acids. V trimming: 4 bases; J trimming: 7 bases; junction bases outside the gene matches: 21.

Many counts were recorded for this clonotype. Just one base apart from a much larger clone, this may be a read error. J is TRBJ2-1 and V is TRBV20-1; D is unclear. Germline CDR1 and CDR2: DFQATT and SNEGSKA (reference sequence). This CDR3 contains 13 residues. The CDR3 loop reads CRALGDSYNEQFF. The CDR3 DNA follows: TGCAGAGCTCTGGGCGACTCCTACAATGAGCAGTTCTTC.

Worth noting for this clonotype: This clone may be a read error of a much larger clone one base away. This sequence joins TRBV20-1 and TRBJ2-3, with TRBD2 identical over 12 bases. CDR3 length equals 18 residues. The J segment lost 5 bases and the V segment lost 6 bases, leaving 18 bases of the junction unmatched. CDR1 DFQATT and CDR2 SNEGSKA come from the germline V gene (reference sequence). The CDR3 nucleotides read TGCAGTGCCACTACGGGACTAGCGGGCTCCACTTTCATAGATACGCAGTATTTT. It yields the protein CSATTGLAGSTFIDTQYF.

This clonotype has ten or more counts. The chain combines TRBV11-2 with TRBJ2-3; the D gene could be TRBD1 or TRBD2 (5 bases each). The germline V and J ends were trimmed by 5 bases and 2 bases, with 11 bases remaining between them. CDR3 length: 14 amino acids. Germline V gives CDR1 SGHAT, CDR2 FQNNGV. The CDR3 region has the DNA TGTGCCAGCAGCCGCAGGGAGAACACAGATACGCAGTATTTT. Protein: CASSRRENTDTQYF. Full variable domain (rest looked up from reference TRBV11-2 and TRBJ2-3): EAGVAQSPRYKIIEKRQSVAFWCNPISGHATLYWYQQILGQGPKLLIQFQNNGVVDDSQLPKDRFSAERLKGVDSTLKIQPAKLEDSAVYLCASSRRENTDTQYFGPGTRLTVL.

This clonotype was seen at least ten times. The chain has TRBV20-1 and TRBJ2-1, with D perhaps matching TRBD1 (6 bases). V was cut by 6 bases and J by 8 bases, with 14 bases left in between. Germline V gene data show CDR1 as DFQATT and CDR2 as SNEGSKA (reference sequence). CDR3 size: 12 residues. Written as DNA, the CDR3 is TGCAGTGCCAACAGGGTACGGGATGAGCAGTTCTTC. Translated, it gives CSANRVRDEQFF.

This clonotype was seen many times. The chain carries TRBV27 and TRBJ1-4; perhaps TRBD1 as D (5 bases). The V end was cut by 7 bases, the J end by 6 bases, with 15 bases between. Germline V CDR1 and CDR2: MNHEY, SMNVEV (reference sequence). CDR3 size: 14 residues. CDR3 in DNA: TGTGCCAGCACGGGGCAGCCCCAGGATGAAAAACTGTTTTTT. Amino acids: CASTGQPQDEKLFF.